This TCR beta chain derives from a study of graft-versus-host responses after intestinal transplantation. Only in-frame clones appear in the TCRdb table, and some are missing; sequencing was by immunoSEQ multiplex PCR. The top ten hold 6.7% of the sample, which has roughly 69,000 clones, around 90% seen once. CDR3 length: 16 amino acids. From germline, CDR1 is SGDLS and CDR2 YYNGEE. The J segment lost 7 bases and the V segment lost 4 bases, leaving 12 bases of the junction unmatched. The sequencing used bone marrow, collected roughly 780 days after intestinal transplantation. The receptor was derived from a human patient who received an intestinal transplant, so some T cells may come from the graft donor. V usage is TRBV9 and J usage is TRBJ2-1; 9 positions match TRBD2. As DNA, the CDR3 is TGTGCCAGCAGCCCAGGGGTAGCGGGAGTACGTAATGAGCAGTTCTTC. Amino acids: CASSPGVAGVRNEQFF.